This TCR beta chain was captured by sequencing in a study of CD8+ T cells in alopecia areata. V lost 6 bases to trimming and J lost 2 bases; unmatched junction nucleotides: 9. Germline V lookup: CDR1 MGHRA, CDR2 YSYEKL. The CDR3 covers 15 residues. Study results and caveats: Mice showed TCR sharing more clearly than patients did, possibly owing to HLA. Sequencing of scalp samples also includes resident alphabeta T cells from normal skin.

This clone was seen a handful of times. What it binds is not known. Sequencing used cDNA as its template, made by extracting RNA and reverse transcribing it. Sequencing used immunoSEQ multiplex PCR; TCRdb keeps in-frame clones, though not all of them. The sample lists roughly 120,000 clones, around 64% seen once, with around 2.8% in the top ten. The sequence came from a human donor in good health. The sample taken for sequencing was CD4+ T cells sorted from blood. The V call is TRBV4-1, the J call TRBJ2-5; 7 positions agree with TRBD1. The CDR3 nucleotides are TGCGCCAGCAGATCCCAAGGGGGCAAACAAGAGACCCAGTACTTC. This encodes CASRSQGGKQETQYF.